This TCR beta chain was documented in a study of cytomegalovirus exposure and HLA in healthy donors. Broader study findings: Associated with cytomegalovirus, according to the listing, were 150 to 200 TCR beta chains.

Germline lookup yields CDR1 MNHEY and CDR2 SVGAGI. The length of the CDR3 is 14 residues. Trimming cost V 6 bases and J 1 base, with 13 bases left between them. The data were produced by immunoSEQ multiplex PCR, yet TCRdb's version contains in-frame clones alone and is incomplete. The table includes 150,000 to 250,000 clones, 80% to 85% detected once. Worth noting for this clone: The antigen remains undetermined.

The V gene is TRBV6-5, the J gene TRBJ2-7; the D gene is possibly TRBD2 (5 bases). The TCR was taken from a woman under 40 in good health and CMV-seronegative. The sequenced sample was PBMCs. This CDR3 reads CASRSRETSYEQYF. The CDR3, as DNA: TGTGCCAGCAGAAGCCGGGAAACATCCTACGAGCAGTACTTC.